These 15 T cell receptor beta chains share one sample of origin, sequenced in a study of Ad26.COV2.S vaccination and SARS-CoV-2 variants. Treatment: roughly 18 received Ad26.COV2.S at low or high dose, single or two shots; about 5 received placebo; per-sample allocation not given. Each sample was drawn 63 days after the first injection (of vaccine or placebo). TCRdb's copy holds only in-frame clones and misses some; the assay was immunoSEQ multiplex PCR. The sample yields hundreds of thousands of clones, 85% seen once. Specimen: peripheral blood, collected in a trial of Ad26.COV2.S vaccine versus placebo. Source of these receptors: a person between 18 and 59 years old who received the Ad26.COV2.S COVID-19 vaccine or a placebo.

The chain combines TRBV7-2 with TRBJ2-7; no clear D gene. Germline V gene sequence: CDR1 SGHTA, CDR2 FQGNSA. V was trimmed by 5 bases and J by 4 bases, leaving 12 bases between them. This CDR3 has 13 residues. The CDR3 bases are TGTGCCAGCAGCACCCCCGGTCAATACGAGCAGTACTTC. This sequence encodes CASSTPGQYEQYF.

The chain couples TRBV10-3 to TRBJ2-6; 10 bases are a match to TRBD1. The CDR3 covers 15 residues. V was pared by 6 bases and J by 6 bases, with 5 bases of the junction left unmatched. Per the germline V gene, CDR1 is ENHRY and CDR2 is SYGVKD. CDR3 coding DNA: TGTGCCATCAGCGAGGGGACAGGGGAGGCCAACGTCCTGACTTTC. Residues: CAISEGTGEANVLTF.

The chain couples TRBV28 to TRBJ2-3, with unresolved D. Germline lookup yields CDR1 MDHEN and CDR2 SYDVKM. V was shortened by 6 bases and J by 6 bases, with 7 bases between the two germline ends. The CDR3 runs to 11 residues. CDR3 region: CASRGWDTQYF. In DNA, the CDR3 is TGTGCCAGCAGGGGATGGGATACGCAGTATTTT.

The chain has TRBV6-5 and TRBJ2-7; TRBD1 aligns across 7 bases. CDR1 is MNHEY, CDR2 SVGAGI, per germline. The J segment lost 8 bases and the V segment lost 5 bases, leaving 12 bases of the junction unmatched. The CDR3 loop spans 14 amino acids. The CDR3 region has the DNA TGTGCCAGCAGTCCAGTGCCCTCAGGGGGTAAGCAGTACTTC. Encoded protein: CASSPVPSGGKQYF.

The chain uses TRBV9 and TRBJ2-2, with a tentative D call TRBD2 (6 bases). V lost 0 bases to trimming and J lost 5 bases, with 11 bases between them. The CDR3 runs 15 residues. Germline V gene data show CDR1 as SGDLS and CDR2 as YYNGEE. The CDR3 loop is CASSVVGSGTGELFF. For the CDR3, the DNA is TGTGCCAGCAGCGTAGTAGGTAGCGGAACCGGGGAGCTGTTTTTT.

The chain carries TRBV21-1 and TRBJ2-2. TRBV21-1 has pseudogene status. This CDR3 comprises 16 residues. The CDR3 coding sequence is TGTGCCAGCAGAGGGGTCCGGGGGCCGGTCACCGGGGAGCTGTTTTTT. As protein: CASRGVRGPVTGELFF.

The rearrangement uses TRBV7-9 and TRBJ2-1, with TRBD2 matching 10 bases. This CDR3 comprises 16 residues. Germline V gene lookup returns CDR1 SEHNR and CDR2 FQNEAQ (reference sequence). The J segment lost 1 base and the V segment lost 6 bases, leaving 6 bases of the junction unmatched. CDR3 in DNA: TGTGCCAGCAGTGACATTAGCGGGAGGTCCTACAATGAGCAGTTCTTC. Translation gives CASSDISGRSYNEQFF. Drawing the rest from reference TRBV7-9 and TRBJ2-1, the complete variable domain is DTGVSQNPRHKITKRGQNVTFRCDPISEHNRLYWYRQTLGQGPEFLTYFQNEAQLEKSRLLSDRFSAERPKGSFSTLEIQRTEQGDSAMYLCASSDISGRSYNEQFFGPGTRLTVL.

This chain connects TRBV4-1 to TRBJ1-6; 7 positions agree with TRBD1. This CDR3 has 18 amino acids. V gave up 5 bases and J gave up 2 bases; unmatched junction bases: 12. Germline V gives CDR1 MGHRA, CDR2 YSYEKL. The DNA of the CDR3 is TGCGCCAGCAGCGCAAGCGGCGGGCAGGGGGCCTATAATTCACCCCTCCACTTT. This sequence encodes CASSASGGQGAYNSPLHF.

The chain carries TRBV6-6 and TRBJ2-7; possible D gene TRBD2, 6 bases. The CDR3 has 16 amino acids. The V gene's germline CDR1 is MNHNY and CDR2 SVGAGI (reference sequence). V dropped 0 bases and J dropped 2 bases, with 14 bases sitting between them. The CDR3 loop is CASSYSSGGPTYEQYF. The CDR3 nucleotides are TGTGCCAGCAGTTACTCATCCGGGGGACCGACCTACGAGCAGTACTTC.

V and J are TRBV3-1 (or the pseudogene TRBV3-2) and TRBJ1-3; tentative D call: TRBD1 (5 bases). Trimming stripped 3 bases from V and 0 bases from J, with 18 bases between. Germline V CDR1 and CDR2: LGHDT, YNNKEL (reference sequence). The CDR3 contains 18 residues. In nucleotides, the CDR3 is TGTGCCAGCAGCCAGCAGGGAGCAGGGAGGCTCTCTGGAAACACCATATATTTT. Encoded protein: CASSQQGAGRLSGNTIYF.

The chain links TRBV12-5 to TRBJ1-2, with 7 bases that match TRBD1. The junction had 2 bases not matched to a gene; V was cut back by 1 base and J by 3 bases. The CDR3 is 14 residues long. Germline V gene lookup returns CDR1 LGHNT and CDR2 FRNRAP. The CDR3 here is CASGLGDRHYGYTF. CDR3 nucleotide sequence: TGTGCTAGTGGTTTGGGGGACAGACACTATGGCTACACCTTC.

This clone was recorded once. The gene calls are TRBV29-1 and TRBJ2-5, with no clear D. V was shortened by 4 bases and J by 1 base, with 10 bases between the two germline ends. Germline-derived CDR1 and CDR2 are SQVTM and ANQGSEA. The length of the CDR3 is 13 residues. In DNA, the CDR3 is TGCAGCGTTGCCCAGGTGGCCCAAGAGACCCAGTACTTC. It specifies CSVAQVAQETQYF.

This chain uses TRBV10-3 with TRBJ1-1; D remains ambiguous. V was trimmed by 2 bases and J by 1 base, leaving 11 bases between them. The germline gives CDR1 ENHRY, CDR2 SYGVKD. This CDR3 contains 15 residues. CDR3 in DNA: TGTGCCATCAGTGAGAAGGCGCGACAGAACACTGAAGCTTTCTTT. Translating gives CAISEKARQNTEAFF.

This rearrangement joins TRBV2 to TRBJ2-1; 13 nucleotides align to TRBD2. The CDR3 is 16 residues long. Germline trimming cut 5 bases from V and 9 bases from J; bases unmatched to any gene: 10. The germline V gene encodes CDR1 SNHLY and CDR2 FYNNEI. The CDR3 here is CASSWGTSGRAPEQFF. Written as DNA, the CDR3 is TGTGCCAGCAGTTGGGGAACTAGCGGGAGGGCCCCTGAGCAGTTCTTC.

The J gene is TRBJ2-5, the V gene TRBV28; 7 nucleotides match TRBD1. V lost 1 base and J lost 4; bases outside the gene matches: 9. Germline values: CDR1 MDHEN, CDR2 SYDVKM. This CDR3 region has 16 residues. The DNA for the CDR3 is TGTGCCAGCAGTTTATTTGGCAGGGGGTCGCGAGAGACCCAGTACTTC. This codes for CASSLFGRGSRETQYF.